This is a list of T cell receptor beta chains from one sample in a study of T cells after yellow fever vaccination. TCRdb passed the 5' RACE reads through MiXCR, listing each CDR3 protein once. The sample lists 95,000 to 150,000 distinct CDR3 sequences, about 7% seen once, with 2% to 3% in the top ten. This specimen consisted of CD4+ T cells sorted from PBMCs, obtained roughly 10 days after the first yellow fever vaccination. These receptors were obtained from a man between 18 and 35 years old who received the YFV17D yellow fever vaccine. The CDR3 runs from the conserved cysteine through the conserved F or W. The order of the fields is clone size, D gene, J gene, CDR3 length, V gene, CDR3 DNA, CDR3 protein. The D gene is left open where the match is weak. Size is stated for part of the rows, as once, few or many counts, or as a class when the clone is expanded.

clone size: many
D gene: TRBD1
J gene: TRBJ2-2
CDR3 length: 14
V gene: TRBV12-3/TRBV12-4
CDR3 DNA: TGTGCCAGCAGTTTCGGACAGGGAAACGGGGAGCTGTTTTTT
CDR3 protein: CASSFGQGNGELFF

clone size: many
D gene: NA
J gene: TRBJ1-1
CDR3 length: 13
V gene: TRBV12-5
CDR3 DNA: TGTGCTAGTGGGAGACAGGCGAACACTGAAGCTTTCTTT
CDR3 protein: CASGRQANTEAFF

clone size: NA
D gene: TRBD2
J gene: TRBJ2-3
CDR3 length: 17
V gene: TRBV12-3/TRBV12-4
CDR3 DNA: TGTGCCAGCAGTTTTTTAGCGGGGGGAGCTAGCACAGATACGCAGTATTTT
CDR3 protein: CASSFLAGGASTDTQYF

clone size: many
D gene: NA
J gene: TRBJ2-2
CDR3 length: 16
V gene: TRBV6-1
CDR3 DNA: TGTGCCAGCAGTGAAAACAGAGCGGCGGTCACCGGGGAGCTGTTTTTT
CDR3 protein: CASSENRAAVTGELFF

clone size: many
D gene: TRBD1
J gene: TRBJ1-2
CDR3 length: 14
V gene: TRBV12-3/TRBV12-4
CDR3 DNA: TGTGCCAGCAGAGAACAGGGGGCAGGCTATGGCTACACCTTC
CDR3 protein: CASREQGAGYGYTF

clone size: many
D gene: NA
J gene: TRBJ2-1
CDR3 length: 13
V gene: TRBV11-3
CDR3 DNA: TGTGCCAGCAGCTTAGATCGCGACTATGAGCAGTTCTTC
CDR3 protein: CASSLDRDYEQFF

clone size: many
D gene: NA
J gene: TRBJ1-1
CDR3 length: 16
V gene: TRBV5-1
CDR3 DNA: TGCGCCAGCAGACCCGACAGGAAAGAGGTGAACACTGAAGCTTTCTTT
CDR3 protein: CASRPDRKEVNTEAFF

clone size: many
D gene: NA
J gene: TRBJ1-4
CDR3 length: 15
V gene: TRBV7-2
CDR3 DNA: TGTGCCAGCAGCTTAACGGGAACAACTAATGAAAAACTGTTTTTT
CDR3 protein: CASSLTGTTNEKLFF

clone size: many
D gene: NA
J gene: TRBJ2-6
CDR3 length: 15
V gene: TRBV12-3/TRBV12-4
CDR3 DNA: TGTGCCAGTAGCAGCAGGGGTTCTGGGGCCAACGTCCTGACTTTC
CDR3 protein: CASSSRGSGANVLTF

clone size: many
D gene: NA
J gene: TRBJ1-1
CDR3 length: 14
V gene: TRBV20-1
CDR3 DNA: TGCAGTGCTAGAGTTCCGGGGTTAAACACTGAAGCTTTCTTT
CDR3 protein: CSARVPGLNTEAFF

clone size: many
D gene: NA
J gene: TRBJ1-5
CDR3 length: 11
V gene: TRBV7-9
CDR3 DNA: TGTGCCCTTGGGGGAGCTCAGCCCCAGCATTTT
CDR3 protein: CALGGAQPQHF

clone size: many
D gene: NA
J gene: TRBJ2-3
CDR3 length: 14
V gene: TRBV6-1
CDR3 DNA: TGTGCCAGCACCTACCAGCGGTTCACAGATACGCAGTATTTT
CDR3 protein: CASTYQRFTDTQYF

clone size: many
D gene: TRBD2
J gene: TRBJ2-3
CDR3 length: 15
V gene: TRBV5-1
CDR3 DNA: TGCGCCAGCAGCCCTACGGTGGGGGGGGCAGATACGCAGTATTTT
CDR3 protein: CASSPTVGGADTQYF

clone size: NA
D gene: NA
J gene: TRBJ1-1
CDR3 length: 15
V gene: TRBV30
CDR3 DNA: TGTGCCTGGGGACGGGTGGGGGAAGGAAAGACTGAAGCTTTCTTT
CDR3 protein: CAWGRVGEGKTEAFF

clone size: many
D gene: TRBD2
J gene: TRBJ2-1
CDR3 length: 12
V gene: TRBV20-1
CDR3 DNA: TGCAGTGCTAGCGGGGGGTACAATGAGCAGTTCTTC
CDR3 protein: CSASGGYNEQFF

clone size: many
D gene: NA
J gene: TRBJ2-7
CDR3 length: 15
V gene: TRBV27
CDR3 DNA: TGTGCCAGCAGTTTTTCGGCCAGGGGGGGGGAAAAGCAGTACTTC
CDR3 protein: CASSFSARGGEKQYF

clone size: NA
D gene: NA
J gene: TRBJ2-2
CDR3 length: 15
V gene: TRBV20-1
CDR3 DNA: TGCAGTGCTTATAACAGGCTAACGAACACCGGGGAGCTGTTTTTT
CDR3 protein: CSAYNRLTNTGELFF

clone size: few
D gene: NA
J gene: TRBJ2-5
CDR3 length: 15
V gene: TRBV5-1
CDR3 DNA: TGCGCCAGCAGCTTGATGGGCGGCCAGGGAGAGACCCAGTACTTC
CDR3 protein: CASSLMGGQGETQYF

clone size: many
D gene: NA
J gene: TRBJ1-3
CDR3 length: 16
V gene: TRBV10-3
CDR3 DNA: TGTGCCATCAGCGCTGAGTTCACGTCAACTGGAAACACCATATATTTT
CDR3 protein: CAISAEFTSTGNTIYF

clone size: many
D gene: NA
J gene: TRBJ2-2
CDR3 length: 15
V gene: TRBV9
CDR3 DNA: TGTGCCAGCAGCGTAGATGCAGAGAACACCGGGGAGCTGTTTTTT
CDR3 protein: CASSVDAENTGELFF

clone size: many
D gene: TRBD1
J gene: TRBJ2-3
CDR3 length: 14
V gene: TRBV24-1
CDR3 DNA: TGTGCCACCAGTGGACAGGGGATCACAGATACGCAGTATTTT
CDR3 protein: CATSGQGITDTQYF

clone size: many
D gene: NA
J gene: TRBJ2-3
CDR3 length: 13
V gene: TRBV7-9
CDR3 DNA: TGTGCCAGCAGCCGCCAGGAAACAGATACGCAGTATTTT
CDR3 protein: CASSRQETDTQYF

clone size: many
D gene: NA
J gene: TRBJ2-3
CDR3 length: 14
V gene: TRBV4-3
CDR3 DNA: TGCGCCAGCAGCCAAAACTCGGTCAGAGATACGCAGTATTTT
CDR3 protein: CASSQNSVRDTQYF

clone size: many
D gene: TRBD1
J gene: TRBJ1-5
CDR3 length: 16
V gene: TRBV10-3
CDR3 DNA: TGTGCCATCAAAAACGACAGGGGTGATAGCAATCAGCCCCAGCATTTT
CDR3 protein: CAIKNDRGDSNQPQHF

clone size: many
D gene: NA
J gene: TRBJ1-1
CDR3 length: 12
V gene: TRBV20-1
CDR3 DNA: TGCAGTGCTAGTGATGTTAACACTGAAGCTTTCTTT
CDR3 protein: CSASDVNTEAFF

clone size: many
D gene: TRBD1
J gene: TRBJ2-3
CDR3 length: 18
V gene: TRBV3-1
CDR3 DNA: TGTGCCAGCAGCCAAGACTACGCCGGGACAGGGAGGTCAGATACGCAGTATTTT
CDR3 protein: CASSQDYAGTGRSDTQYF

clone size: NA
D gene: TRBD1
J gene: TRBJ1-6
CDR3 length: 15
V gene: TRBV12-3/TRBV12-4
CDR3 DNA: TGTGCCAGCAGTTCCGGGGACAGACTGTTTTCACCCCTCCACTTT
CDR3 protein: CASSSGDRLFSPLHF

clone size: NA
D gene: NA
J gene: TRBJ2-1
CDR3 length: 13
V gene: TRBV5-6
CDR3 DNA: TGTGCCAGGGGCTCGGGGCGGGTTATTGAGCAGTTCTTC
CDR3 protein: CARGSGRVIEQFF

clone size: many
D gene: TRBD2
J gene: TRBJ2-5
CDR3 length: 13
V gene: TRBV2
CDR3 DNA: TGTGCCAGCAGTGTCGGGGGGGCCGAGACCCAGTACTTC
CDR3 protein: CASSVGGAETQYF

clone size: many
D gene: NA
J gene: TRBJ1-1
CDR3 length: 14
V gene: TRBV5-5
CDR3 DNA: TGTGCCAGCAGCGCTGGACTGGGATCCACTGAAGCTTTCTTT
CDR3 protein: CASSAGLGSTEAFF

clone size: many
D gene: NA
J gene: TRBJ1-1
CDR3 length: 15
V gene: TRBV5-1
CDR3 DNA: TGCGCCAGCAGCTTCACTGGGGGATCGGGCACTGAAGCTTTCTTT
CDR3 protein: CASSFTGGSGTEAFF

clone size: many
D gene: NA
J gene: TRBJ2-7
CDR3 length: 16
V gene: TRBV18
CDR3 DNA: TGTGCCAGCTCCCTACCACGAGGACGGAGCTCCTACGAGCAGTACTTC
CDR3 protein: CASSLPRGRSSYEQYF

clone size: NA
D gene: TRBD1
J gene: TRBJ2-5
CDR3 length: 16
V gene: TRBV18
CDR3 DNA: TGTGCCAGCTCGCGGGACAGGGGACGTAGGGGCGAGACCCAGTACTTC
CDR3 protein: CASSRDRGRRGETQYF

clone size: many
D gene: NA
J gene: TRBJ2-1
CDR3 length: 12
V gene: TRBV7-3
CDR3 DNA: TGTGCCAGCAGCTTACGGGGGGCTGAGCAGTTCTTC
CDR3 protein: CASSLRGAEQFF

clone size: many
D gene: TRBD2
J gene: TRBJ2-2
CDR3 length: 15
V gene: TRBV29-1
CDR3 DNA: TGCAGCGCATCGCCGGGACTAGGTGAAACCGGGGAGCTGTTTTTT
CDR3 protein: CSASPGLGETGELFF

clone size: many
D gene: NA
J gene: TRBJ1-2
CDR3 length: 15
V gene: TRBV9
CDR3 DNA: TGTGCCAGCAGCGTAGCAGGGATGGGTGGTTATGGCTACACCTTC
CDR3 protein: CASSVAGMGGYGYTF

clone size: NA
D gene: NA
J gene: TRBJ2-7
CDR3 length: 15
V gene: TRBV7-3
CDR3 DNA: TGTGCCAGCAGCTTAAAACCGGCGCGAATCTACGAGCAGTACTTC
CDR3 protein: CASSLKPARIYEQYF

clone size: many
D gene: TRBD1
J gene: TRBJ1-2
CDR3 length: 16
V gene: TRBV6-2/TRBV6-3
CDR3 DNA: TGTGCCAGCAGTTACGTACAGGGGGCCGCTAACTATGGCTACACCTTC
CDR3 protein: CASSYVQGAANYGYTF

clone size: many
D gene: TRBD1
J gene: TRBJ2-3
CDR3 length: 14
V gene: TRBV6-5
CDR3 DNA: TGTGCCAGCAGTTACCTGACAGGGACAGATACGCAGTATTTT
CDR3 protein: CASSYLTGTDTQYF

clone size: many
D gene: TRBD2
J gene: TRBJ2-3
CDR3 length: 15
V gene: TRBV20-1
CDR3 DNA: TGCAGTGGAATACGACTAGCGGGGGGGAAGGATACGCAGTATTTT
CDR3 protein: CSGIRLAGGKDTQYF